This T cell receptor beta chain was retrieved from a study of blood T cell repertoires in COVID-19. The wider study: Both acute and convalescent COVID-19 samples were obtained from the United States, Italy and Spain. In each case, the material was cDNA or gDNA derived from T cells, B-cell-depleted T cells, or PBMCs.

In the source study's methods: Amplification with reference gene primers provided the estimates of nucleated cell counts. Data came from immunoSEQ multiplex PCR; TCRdb stores just in-frame clones and leaves some out. The D gene and trimming were derived from the DNA, and the V and J assignments and clone size from that table. Altogether approximately 37,000 clones are present, 75% to 95% being singletons, with the ten largest covering approximately 6%. Germline lookup yields CDR1 SGHTA and CDR2 FQGNSA. V was shortened by 3 bases and J by 9 bases, with 14 bases between the two germline ends. CDR3 length: 13 residues.

This sequence originates from a woman older than 75 with acute or convalescent COVID-19. The gene calls are TRBV7-2 and TRBJ1-2; D gene unclear. Sequenced material: peripheral blood. As DNA, the CDR3 is TGTGCCAGCAGCTTCAAGGCAGGAACAAGCTACACCTTC. Protein sequence: CASSFKAGTSYTF.